These 31 T cell receptor beta chains originate from one sample sequenced in a study of shared clonotypes between healthy human individuals. Using immunoSEQ multiplex PCR, the repertoire was profiled, and TCRdb retains in-frame clones only, with some absent. The sample lists approximately 2,300,000 clones, 85% to 95% occurring once. What was sequenced was naive CD4+ T cells from PBMCs. The subset is: CD45RA+ positively selected. These TCRs come from a young man in good health. Some clones in this sample may be carry-over from other donors' samples.

The V gene is TRBV28, the J gene TRBJ2-3; TRBD2 matches 9 bases. Looked up from germline, CDR1 is MDHEN and CDR2 is SYDVKM. V shed 2 bases and J 3 bases; nucleotides not matched to a gene: 12. This CDR3 spans 18 amino acids. Here the CDR3 DNA reads TGTGCCAGCAGTTTAGGATCGCTAGCGGGAATGGCGACAGATACGCAGTATTTT. Amino acids: CASSLGSLAGMATDTQYF.

The chain carries TRBV5-1 and TRBJ2-3; no clear D gene. Per the germline V gene, CDR1 is SGHRS and CDR2 is YFSETQ. Trimming shortened V by 6 bases and J by 6 bases, and 14 bases separated the two germline ends. This CDR3 contains 13 residues. CDR3 loop: CASNDFAEDTQYF. For the CDR3, the DNA is TGCGCCAGCAACGATTTCGCCGAGGATACGCAGTATTTT. The whole variable domain, remainder taken from reference TRBV5-1 and TRBJ2-3, is KAGVTQTPRYLIKTRGQQVTLSCSPISGHRSVSWYQQTPGQGLQFLFEYFSETQRNKGNFPGRFSGRQFSNSRSEMNVSTLELGDSALYLCASNDFAEDTQYFGPGTRLTVL.

The chain recombines TRBV5-6 with TRBJ1-5; no definite D call. CDR3 length equals 15 residues. CDR1 is SGHDT and CDR2 is YYEEEE in the germline V gene. The ends were cut back, 1 base at V and 0 bases at J, with 8 bases in the middle. CDR3 coding DNA: TGTGCCAGCAGCTTGTTTTGGGATAGCAATCAGCCCCAGCATTTT. This translates into CASSLFWDSNQPQHF. Variable domain in full (rest from reference TRBV5-6 and TRBJ1-5): DAGVTQSPTHLIKTRGQQVTLRCSPKSGHDTVSWYQQALGQGPQFIFQYYEEEERQRGNFPDRFSGHQFPNYSSELNVNALLLGDSALYLCASSLFWDSNQPQHFGDGTRLSIL.

The chain links TRBV5-6 to TRBJ1-2; maybe TRBD1 (6 bases). This CDR3 contains 16 residues. The V end was cut by 3 bases, the J end by 4 bases, with 19 bases between. Germline CDR1 and CDR2: SGHDT and YYEEEE. The CDR3 nucleotides are TGTGCCAGCAGCTCAAGCCTCGGGGGGCAGCTCTATGGCTACACCTTC. This gives the protein CASSSSLGGQLYGYTF.

V gene TRBV6-5 combines with J gene TRBJ1-1; D unresolved. V lost 5 bases and J lost 5, with 15 bases in between. There are 14 residues in the CDR3. The germline V gene has CDR1 MNHEY and CDR2 SVGAGI. The CDR3, as DNA: TGTGCCAGCAGTCCACGGTCGTCGGGGACTGAAGCTTTCTTT. This sequence encodes CASSPRSSGTEAFF.

V is TRBV28 and J is TRBJ2-4; D assignment may be TRBD1 or TRBD2 (5 bases each). Trimming shortened V by 4 bases and J by 8 bases, and 15 bases separated the two germline ends. Germline assignment: CDR1 MDHEN and CDR2 SYDVKM. CDR3 size: 14 residues. The CDR3: CASSSTIQEDIQYF. DNA for the CDR3: TGTGCCAGCAGTTCAACGATACAGGAGGACATTCAGTACTTC.

The J gene is TRBJ2-7, the V gene TRBV27; 9 bases fit TRBD1. This CDR3 contains 14 residues. CDR1 is MNHEY, CDR2 SMNVEV, per germline (reference sequence). V shed 4 bases, J shed 6 bases, and the junction held 7 bases outside the gene matches. CDR3 in DNA: TGTGCCAGCAGTTCCCTGGACAGGGGAGGCGAGCAGTACTTC. Translated: CASSSLDRGGEQYF.

To note about this clone: This CDR3 is also generated by other DNA sequences in the sample. V gene TRBV20-1 combines with J gene TRBJ2-5; D unclear. The CDR3 is made up of 10 amino acids. The V gene's germline CDR1 is DFQATT and CDR2 SNEGSKA (reference sequence). V lost 5 bases and J lost 7, with 8 bases in between. The CDR3 protein is CSALSGTQYF. CDR3 coding DNA: TGCAGTGCTCTTAGTGGGACCCAGTACTTC.

The gene calls are TRBV11-2 and TRBJ2-2; no firm D call. CDR1 and CDR2 (germline): SGHAT, FQNNGV. This CDR3 region has 12 residues. V dropped 10 bases and J dropped 6 bases, with 12 bases sitting between them. CDR3 DNA sequence: TGTGCCACTACCCGAACCGCCGGGGAGCTGTTTTTT. This sequence encodes CATTRTAGELFF.

This clone was seen a handful of times. The chain recombines TRBV5-1 with TRBJ1-1, with D unclear. V gave up 1 base and J gave up 4 bases, with 11 bases separating them. The germline V gene has CDR1 SGHRS and CDR2 YFSETQ. This CDR3 is built from 14 residues. CDR3 nucleotide sequence: TGCGCCAGCAGCTTGTTGGGTTTTGGCACTGAAGCTTTCTTT. Amino acids: CASSLLGFGTEAFF.

Turning to this clone: The sample contains more than one DNA sequence encoding this CDR3. The chain has TRBV5-1 and TRBJ2-1; 10 bases line up with TRBD2. In germline, CDR1 is SGHRS, CDR2 YFSETQ. V lost 0 bases, J lost 5 bases, and 2 bases stayed unmatched. This CDR3 contains 15 residues. CDR3 DNA sequence: TGCGCCAGCAGCTTGGTCCTAGCGGGAGACAATGAGCAGTTCTTC. This codes for CASSLVLAGDNEQFF.

The chain employs TRBV5-4 and TRBJ2-2; D gene ambiguous. CDR3 size: 15 residues. Germline values: CDR1 SGHNT, CDR2 YYREEE (reference sequence). Trimming stripped 0 bases from V and 7 bases from J, with 13 bases between. The CDR3 loop is CASSLEGLGVGELFF. CDR3 in DNA: TGTGCCAGCAGCTTGGAGGGCCTAGGTGTCGGGGAGCTGTTTTTT.

The CDR3 reads CASSQDGETPYEQYF. In DNA, the CDR3 is TGTGCCAGCAGCCAAGATGGGGAAACCCCCTACGAGCAGTACTTC. The genes are TRBV14 and TRBJ2-7; D remains ambiguous. Trimming took 0 bases from V and 2 from J, leaving 11 bases between them. This CDR3 spans 15 amino acids. The germline V gene has CDR1 SGHDN and CDR2 FVKESK.

This chain joins TRBV5-6 and TRBJ2-5; 8 bases fit TRBD1. The CDR3 has 13 amino acids. Trimming at V came to 5 bases and at J to 3 bases, leaving 3 bases not matched to a gene. The V gene's germline CDR1 is SGHDT and CDR2 YYEEEE. The CDR3, as DNA: TGTGCCAGCAGAGTGGACAGGGAAGAGACCCAGTACTTC. It translates to CASRVDREETQYF.

The V gene is TRBV18, the J gene TRBJ2-3; weak D call: TRBD2 (5 bases). The germline V and J ends were trimmed by 3 bases and 3 bases, with 22 bases remaining between them. The germline V gene has CDR1 KGHSH and CDR2 LQKENI. This CDR3 comprises 18 residues. This chain's CDR3 is CASSPPSVASFVTDTQYF. As DNA, the CDR3 is TGTGCCAGCTCACCCCCGTCCGTAGCGTCTTTTGTTACAGATACGCAGTATTTT.

The CDR3 protein is CASSPGVSTDTQYF. The CDR3 coding sequence is TGTGCCAGCAGCCCAGGGGTTAGCACAGATACGCAGTATTTT. The V call is TRBV7-2, the J call TRBJ2-3; maybe TRBD1 (6 bases). Deletions cut 5 bases from V and 0 bases from J, with 9 bases between. CDR1 is SGHTA and CDR2 is FQGNSA in the germline V gene. This CDR3 region has 14 residues.

The V call is TRBV25-1, the J call TRBJ2-1; D perhaps matches TRBD2 (6 bases). This CDR3 comprises 16 residues. Germline-derived CDR1 and CDR2 are MGHDK and SYGVNS. Trimming cost V 5 bases and J 10 bases, with 24 bases left between them. CDR3 sequence reads: CASSPTGRTGPGEQFF. The CDR3 DNA follows: TGTGCCAGCAGTCCGACCGGGAGAACCGGCCCAGGGGAGCAGTTCTTC.

The chain couples TRBV4-1 to TRBJ2-2; unclear D gene. The ends were cut back, 4 bases at V and 7 bases at J, with 16 bases in the middle. Per germline, CDR1 MGHRA and CDR2 YSYEKL. The CDR3 runs to 15 residues. DNA for the CDR3: TGCGCCAGCAGCCCATCCCGAGTAGTCGGCGGGGAGCTGTTTTTT. Its translation is CASSPSRVVGGELFF.

V is TRBV5-1 and J is TRBJ2-7; no clear D gene. Per the germline V gene, CDR1 is SGHRS and CDR2 is YFSETQ. The CDR3 is 15 residues long. The V gene lost 1 base and the J gene lost 0 bases, with 11 bases spanning the gap. The DNA for the CDR3 is TGCGCCAGCAGCTTGCTCACGGCAAACTCCTACGAGCAGTACTTC. Encoded protein: CASSLLTANSYEQYF.

The genes are TRBV6-5 and TRBJ1-6, with D unresolved. CDR1 and CDR2 from the germline V gene are MNHEY and SVGAGI. The CDR3 spans 13 residues. Trimming pared 7 bases from V and 7 bases from J, leaving 11 bases between. CDR3 in amino acids: CASTRVWNSPLHF. In DNA, the CDR3 is TGTGCCAGCACTAGGGTTTGGAATTCACCCCTCCACTTT.

The gene calls are TRBV30 and TRBJ1-1; D might be TRBD1 (5 bases). The CDR3 extends over 17 amino acids. Trimming stripped 3 bases from V and 2 bases from J, with 22 bases between. Germline CDR1 and CDR2: GTSNPN and SVGIG (reference sequence). CDR3 in DNA: TGTGCCTGGAGCTTGCCTGGGGCTCCCGGAGAAAACACTGAAGCTTTCTTT. Its protein product is CAWSLPGAPGENTEAFF.

Worth noting for this clone: Other nucleotide sequences in the sample specify the same CDR3. The V gene is TRBV5-1, the J gene TRBJ2-1; TRBD2 aligns across 11 bases. This CDR3 spans 15 amino acids. In germline, CDR1 is SGHRS, CDR2 YFSETQ. The V gene end was trimmed by 3 bases and the J gene end by 5 bases; junction bases not matched to a gene: 4. CDR3 coding DNA: TGCGCCAGCAGCTCCGGGACTAGCGGTAACAATGAGCAGTTCTTC. Amino acids: CASSSGTSGNNEQFF.

V is TRBV6-5 and J is TRBJ1-4; no reliable D call. The CDR3 consists of 13 residues. CDR1 is MNHEY and CDR2 is SVGAGI in the germline V gene. V lost 8 bases, J lost 5 bases, and 12 bases lay in between. The CDR3 coding sequence is TGTGCCAGCCGTGAAGACCTGAATGAAAAACTGTTTTTT. Its protein product is CASREDLNEKLFF.

This chain joins TRBV10-3 and TRBJ1-2; D is uncertain. The germline V gene has CDR1 ENHRY and CDR2 SYGVKD. Trimming cost V 6 bases and J 0 bases, with 8 bases left between them. This CDR3 is 13 amino acids long. The CDR3, as DNA: TGTGCCATCAGCGGGTCAGCTAACTATGGCTACACCTTC. Translating it yields CAISGSANYGYTF.

The J gene is TRBJ2-5, the V gene TRBV6-1; D call uncertain. The V gene lost 10 bases and the J gene lost 5 bases, with 8 bases spanning the gap. The length of the CDR3 is 10 residues. Germline V gives CDR1 MNHNS, CDR2 SASEGT. This CDR3 is CATSRETQYF. The CDR3 DNA reads as TGTGCCACCAGCCGGGAGACCCAGTACTTC.

V usage is TRBV5-1 and J usage is TRBJ2-5; D may be TRBD1 (7 bases). V was cut by 6 bases and J by 5 bases, with 20 bases left in between. In germline, CDR1 is SGHRS, CDR2 YFSETQ. The CDR3 length is 15 residues. The CDR3 loop reads CASNRAEGAQETQYF. CDR3 DNA sequence: TGCGCCAGCAACCGGGCGGAGGGGGCGCAGGAGACCCAGTACTTC.

The chain uses TRBV19 and TRBJ2-4; 16 nucleotides align to TRBD2. The CDR3 is 17 amino acids. CDR1 is LNHDA and CDR2 is SQIVND in the germline V gene (reference sequence). V dropped 5 bases and J dropped 1; count of bases not matched to a gene: 2. This CDR3 is CASSPGLAGGAKNIQYF. As DNA, the CDR3 is TGTGCCAGTAGTCCGGGACTAGCGGGAGGGGCCAAAAACATTCAGTACTTC.

The chain is built from TRBV5-1 and TRBJ1-1, with 7 bases identical to TRBD1. The CDR3 is 15 amino acids. Germline trimming cut 4 bases from V and 1 base from J; bases unmatched to any gene: 7. Germline values: CDR1 SGHRS, CDR2 YFSETQ. CDR3 sequence: CASSADRVRNTEAFF. The CDR3 DNA sequence: TGCGCCAGCAGCGCTGACAGGGTAAGGAACACTGAAGCTTTCTTT.

V usage is TRBV6-5 and J usage is TRBJ2-7, with 9 bases matching TRBD2. CDR1 is MNHEY and CDR2 is SVGAGI in the germline V gene. The CDR3 sequence is 14 residues long. Unmatched junction bases numbered 5, after V lost 6 bases and J lost 2 bases. Here the CDR3 reads CASSETSGPYEQYF. CDR3 DNA sequence: TGTGCCAGCAGCGAGACTAGCGGCCCCTACGAGCAGTACTTC.

This clone has a handful of counts. The rearrangement uses TRBV2 and TRBJ1-1; D is possibly TRBD1 (6 bases). The CDR3 extends over 11 amino acids. Per germline, CDR1 SNHLY and CDR2 FYNNEI. V was pared by 7 bases and J by 3 bases, with 6 bases between. CDR3 bases: TGTGCCAGCAAGGGGGACACTGAAGCTTTCTTT. It yields the protein CASKGDTEAFF.

The CDR3 DNA reads as TGTGCCAGCCGCCGCCCTAGCGGGAGTGGTTCTAATGAGCAGTTCTTC. It encodes CASRRPSGSGSNEQFF. This chain joins TRBV19 and TRBJ2-1, with 10 bases that match TRBD2. Trimming removed 9 bases from V and 7 bases from J; junction bases left unmatched: 15. CDR1 and CDR2 (germline): LNHDA, SQIVND (reference sequence). CDR3 length: 16 amino acids.